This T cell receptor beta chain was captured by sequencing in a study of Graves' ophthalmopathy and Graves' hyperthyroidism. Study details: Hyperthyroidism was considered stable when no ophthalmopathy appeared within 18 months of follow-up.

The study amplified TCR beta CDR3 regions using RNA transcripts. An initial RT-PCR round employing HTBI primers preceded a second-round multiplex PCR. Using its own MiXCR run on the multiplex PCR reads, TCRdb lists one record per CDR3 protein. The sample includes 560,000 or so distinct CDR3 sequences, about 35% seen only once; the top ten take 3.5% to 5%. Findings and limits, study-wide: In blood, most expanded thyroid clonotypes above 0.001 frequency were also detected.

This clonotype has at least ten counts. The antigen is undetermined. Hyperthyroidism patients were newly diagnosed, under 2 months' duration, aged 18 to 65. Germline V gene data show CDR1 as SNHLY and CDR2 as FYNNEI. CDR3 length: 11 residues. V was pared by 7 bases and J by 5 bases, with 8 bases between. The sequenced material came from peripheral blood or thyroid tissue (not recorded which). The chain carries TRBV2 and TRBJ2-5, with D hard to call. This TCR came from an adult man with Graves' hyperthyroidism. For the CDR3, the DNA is TGTGCCAGCACGATTCGGGAGACCCAGTACTTC. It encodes CASTIRETQYF.